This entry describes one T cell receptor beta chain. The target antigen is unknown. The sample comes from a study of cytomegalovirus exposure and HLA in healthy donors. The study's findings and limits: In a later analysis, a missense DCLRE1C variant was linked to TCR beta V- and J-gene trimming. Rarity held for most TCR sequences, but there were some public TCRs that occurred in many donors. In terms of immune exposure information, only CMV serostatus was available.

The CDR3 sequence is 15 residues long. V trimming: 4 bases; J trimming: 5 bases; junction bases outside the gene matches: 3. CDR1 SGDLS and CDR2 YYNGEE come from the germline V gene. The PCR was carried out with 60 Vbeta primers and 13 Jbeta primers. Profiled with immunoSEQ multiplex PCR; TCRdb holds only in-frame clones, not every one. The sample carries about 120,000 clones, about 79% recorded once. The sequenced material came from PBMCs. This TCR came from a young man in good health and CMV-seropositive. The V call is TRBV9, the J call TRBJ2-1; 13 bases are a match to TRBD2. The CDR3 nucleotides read TGTGCCAGCAGCCAACTAGCGGGAGGGGACAATGAGCAGTTCTTC. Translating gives CASSQLAGGDNEQFF.